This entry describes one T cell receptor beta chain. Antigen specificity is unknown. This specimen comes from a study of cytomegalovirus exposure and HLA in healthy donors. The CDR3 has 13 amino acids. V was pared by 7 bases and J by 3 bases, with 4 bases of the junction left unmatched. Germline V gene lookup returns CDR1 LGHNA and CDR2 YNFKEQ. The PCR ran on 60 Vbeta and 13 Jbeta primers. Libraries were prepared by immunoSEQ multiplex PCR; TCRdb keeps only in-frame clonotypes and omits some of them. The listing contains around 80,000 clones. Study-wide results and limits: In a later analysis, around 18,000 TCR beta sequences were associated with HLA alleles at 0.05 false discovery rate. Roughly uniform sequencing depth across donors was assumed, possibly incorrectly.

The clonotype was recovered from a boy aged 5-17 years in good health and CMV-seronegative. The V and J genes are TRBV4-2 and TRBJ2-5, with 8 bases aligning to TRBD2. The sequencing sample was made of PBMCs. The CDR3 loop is CASTGGGEETQYF. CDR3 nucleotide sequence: TGTGCCAGCACGGGGGGGGGAGAAGAGACCCAGTACTTC.